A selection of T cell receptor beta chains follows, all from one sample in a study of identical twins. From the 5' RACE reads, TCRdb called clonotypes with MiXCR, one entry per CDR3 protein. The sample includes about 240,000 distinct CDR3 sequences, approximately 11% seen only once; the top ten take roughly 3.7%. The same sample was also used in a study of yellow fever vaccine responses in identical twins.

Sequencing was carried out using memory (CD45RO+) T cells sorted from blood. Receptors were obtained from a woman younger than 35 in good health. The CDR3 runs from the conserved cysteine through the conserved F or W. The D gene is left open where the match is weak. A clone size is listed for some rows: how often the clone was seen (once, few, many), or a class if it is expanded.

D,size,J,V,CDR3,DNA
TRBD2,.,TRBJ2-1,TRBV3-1,CASSRGTSGGANEQFF,TGTGCCAGCAGCCGCGGGACTAGCGGGGGGGCTAATGAGCAGTTCTTC
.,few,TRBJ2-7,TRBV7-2,CASSEDRRRSYEQYF,TGTGCCAGCAGCGAAGACAGGAGAAGGTCCTACGAGCAGTACTTC
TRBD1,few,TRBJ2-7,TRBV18,CASSWDRGSYEQYF,TGTGCCAGCTCTTGGGACAGGGGGTCCTACGAGCAGTACTTC
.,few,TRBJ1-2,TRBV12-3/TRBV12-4,CASSLGRSVGYGYTF,TGTGCCAGCAGTTTAGGGCGGTCAGTGGGCTATGGCTACACCTTC
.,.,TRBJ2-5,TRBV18,CASSPLGQLLQETQYF,TGTGCCAGCTCACCCCTCGGACAGCTCCTTCAAGAGACCCAGTACTTC
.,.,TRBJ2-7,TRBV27,CASSPTPANEQYF,TGTGCCAGCAGTCCGACACCGGCCAACGAGCAGTACTTC
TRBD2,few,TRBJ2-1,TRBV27,CASSPLRGTSKNNEQFF,TGTGCCAGCAGTCCACTTCGTGGGACTAGCAAAAACAATGAGCAGTTCTTC
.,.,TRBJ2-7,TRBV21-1,CASSSKGDRSSSEQYF,TGTGCCAGCAGCTCAAAGGGGGACAGATCGTCTTCGGAGCAGTACTTC
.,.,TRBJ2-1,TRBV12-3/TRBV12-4,CASKQTSGSNEQFF,TGTGCCAGCAAACAGACGAGCGGAAGCAATGAGCAGTTCTTC
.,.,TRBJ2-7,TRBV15,CATSRVGDNSYEQYF,TGTGCCACCAGCAGAGTGGGGGACAACTCCTACGAGCAGTACTTC
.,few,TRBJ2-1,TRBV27,CASIITSINEQFF,TGTGCCAGCATTATCACTAGCATCAATGAGCAGTTCTTC
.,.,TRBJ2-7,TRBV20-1,CSADDYSASFYEQYF,TGCAGTGCGGATGACTACTCTGCCAGTTTTTACGAGCAGTACTTC
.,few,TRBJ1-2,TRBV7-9,CASSLADYGYTF,TGTGCCAGCAGCTTGGCAGACTATGGCTACACCTTC
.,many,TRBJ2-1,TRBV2,CASSEQGFQAFF,TGTGCCAGCAGTGAACAGGGCTTTCAGGCGTTCTTC
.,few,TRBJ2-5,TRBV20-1,CSAPPVKGNLQETQYF,TGCAGTGCCCCCCCTGTAAAAGGGAACCTCCAAGAGACCCAGTACTTC
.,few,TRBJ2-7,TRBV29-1,CSVARGGEQYF,TGCAGCGTGGCACGAGGGGGCGAGCAGTACTTC
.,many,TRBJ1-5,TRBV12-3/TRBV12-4,CASSFFRFNQPQHF,TGTGCCAGCAGTTTTTTCCGCTTCAATCAGCCCCAGCATTTT
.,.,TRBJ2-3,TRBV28,CASSPAGFTDTQYF,TGTGCCAGCAGTCCTGCTGGATTTACAGATACGCAGTATTTT
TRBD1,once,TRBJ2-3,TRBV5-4,CASSVGQATESQYF,TGTGCCAGCAGCGTGGGACAGGCCACAGAATCGCAGTATTTT
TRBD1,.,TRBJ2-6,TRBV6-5,CASSWGTGNSGANVLTF,TGTGCCAGCAGTTGGGGGACAGGCAACTCTGGGGCCAACGTCCTGACTTTC
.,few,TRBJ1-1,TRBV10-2,CASSEPFNTEAFF,TGCGCCAGCAGTGAGCCTTTCAACACTGAAGCTTTCTTT
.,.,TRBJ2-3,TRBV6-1,CASRPGPFTDTQYF,TGTGCCAGCAGACCGGGACCGTTCACAGATACGCAGTATTTT
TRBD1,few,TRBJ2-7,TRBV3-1,CASSAQGARAYEQYF,TGTGCCAGCAGCGCCCAGGGGGCGCGTGCCTACGAGCAGTACTTC
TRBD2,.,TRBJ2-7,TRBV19,CASSRSGMGTYEQYF,TGTGCCAGCAGCCGAAGCGGGATGGGAACCTACGAGCAGTACTTC
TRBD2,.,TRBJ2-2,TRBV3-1,CASSPRTSGSVTGELFF,TGTGCCAGCAGCCCCCGGACTAGCGGGAGTGTAACCGGGGAGCTGTTTTTT
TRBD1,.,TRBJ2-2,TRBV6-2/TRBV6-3,CAILGQGATGELFF,TGTGCCATCTTGGGACAGGGGGCGACCGGGGAGCTGTTTTTT
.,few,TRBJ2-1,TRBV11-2,CASSPELVEQFF,TGTGCCAGCAGCCCTGAGCTGGTGGAGCAGTTCTTC
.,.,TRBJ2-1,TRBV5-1,CASSGNGYNEQFF,TGCGCCAGCAGCGGCAACGGCTACAATGAGCAGTTCTTC
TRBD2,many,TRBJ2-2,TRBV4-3,CASSQATYGGTGELFF,TGCGCCAGCAGCCAAGCCACGTACGGGGGGACCGGGGAGCTGTTTTTT
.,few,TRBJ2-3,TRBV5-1,CASSNADTQYF,TGCGCCAGCTCTAATGCGGATACGCAGTATTTT
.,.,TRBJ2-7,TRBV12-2,CASRPRSRQVYEQYF,TGTGCAAGTCGCCCCAGATCCCGACAGGTTTACGAGCAGTACTTC
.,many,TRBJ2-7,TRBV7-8,CASSVRVSNSKGYEQYF,TGTGCCAGCAGCGTCCGGGTTAGTAACAGCAAGGGGTACGAGCAGTACTTC
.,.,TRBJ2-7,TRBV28,CASSALLGIGYEQYF,TGTGCCAGCAGCGCTCTTTTAGGGATTGGCTACGAGCAGTACTTC
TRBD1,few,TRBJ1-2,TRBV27,CARYRGRNYGYTF,TGTGCCAGATACAGGGGGCGAAACTATGGCTACACCTTC
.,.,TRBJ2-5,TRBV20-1,CSARSLVAWGAQQETQYF,TGCAGTGCTAGGAGTTTGGTTGCATGGGGGGCGCAACAAGAGACCCAGTACTTC
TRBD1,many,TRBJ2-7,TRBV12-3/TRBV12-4,CASSKTGTGDYEQYF,TGTGCCAGCAGTAAGACCGGGACAGGGGACTACGAGCAGTACTTC
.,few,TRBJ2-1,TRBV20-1,CSAIREFNEQFF,TGCAGTGCTATTAGGGAATTTAATGAGCAGTTCTTC
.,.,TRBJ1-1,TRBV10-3,CAIRLRQDTLSTEAFF,TGTGCCATCAGATTAAGGCAGGACACTTTGAGTACTGAAGCTTTCTTT
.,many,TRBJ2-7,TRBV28,CASSLQGQTYEQYF,TGTGCCAGCAGTTTACAGGGTCAAACCTACGAGCAGTACTTC
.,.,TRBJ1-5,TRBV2,CASTRVADQPQHF,TGTGCCAGCACACGGGTTGCCGATCAGCCCCAGCATTTT
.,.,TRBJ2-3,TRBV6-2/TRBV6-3,CASRRGISTDTQYF,TGTGCCAGCAGACGGGGAATCAGCACAGATACGCAGTATTTT
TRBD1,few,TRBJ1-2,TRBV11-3,CASIPPGQGKTNYGYTF,TGTGCCAGCATCCCCCCGGGACAGGGGAAAACTAACTATGGCTACACCTTC
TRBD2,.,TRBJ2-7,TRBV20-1,CTTSGRGYEQYF,TGCACAACAAGCGGGAGGGGGTACGAGCAGTACTTC
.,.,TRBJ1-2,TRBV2,CASSETEGYYGYTF,TGTGCCAGCAGTGAAACTGAGGGGTACTATGGCTACACCTTC
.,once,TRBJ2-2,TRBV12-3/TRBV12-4,CASSVTGVGTGELFF,TGTGCCAGCAGTGTTACCGGGGTGGGTACCGGGGAGCTGTTTTTT
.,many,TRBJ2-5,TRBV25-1,CASSESPRRRVVTQETQYF,TGTGCCAGCAGTGAATCCCCCCGACGAAGGGTTGTTACCCAAGAGACCCAGTACTTC
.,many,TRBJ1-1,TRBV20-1,CSAKYTGTRGAFF,TGCAGTGCTAAATATACAGGGACCCGTGGAGCTTTCTTT
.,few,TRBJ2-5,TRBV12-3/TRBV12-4,CASSFQTGQETQYF,TGTGCCAGCAGCTTCCAGACAGGCCAAGAGACCCAGTACTTC
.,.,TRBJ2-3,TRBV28,CARKWGVTDTQYF,TGTGCCAGAAAGTGGGGGGTCACAGATACGCAGTATTTT
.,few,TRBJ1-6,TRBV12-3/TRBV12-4,CASSFGGKGSPLHF,TGTGCCAGCAGTTTTGGAGGGAAGGGCTCACCCCTCCACTTT
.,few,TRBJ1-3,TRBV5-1,CASSLSQPGVSGNTIYF,TGCGCCAGCAGCTTATCACAACCGGGAGTCTCGGGAAACACCATATATTTT
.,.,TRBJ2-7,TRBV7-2,CASSLRVSYYEQYF,TGTGCCAGCAGCTTAAGAGTTAGTTACTACGAGCAGTACTTC
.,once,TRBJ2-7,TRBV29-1,CSVAAGGPMYF,TGCAGCGTTGCTGCTGGAGGGCCCATGTACTTC
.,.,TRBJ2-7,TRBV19,CASSNPRGYENEQYF,TGTGCCAGTAGCAACCCCCGCGGATACGAGAACGAGCAGTACTTC
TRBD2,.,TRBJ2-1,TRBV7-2,CASSHGGGVNEQFF,TGTGCCAGCAGCCACGGCGGGGGGGTAAATGAGCAGTTCTTC
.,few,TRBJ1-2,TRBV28,CASSVGRIYGYTF,TGTGCCAGCAGCGTAGGACGGATCTATGGCTACACCTTC
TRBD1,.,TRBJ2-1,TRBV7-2,CASSLRTGNEQFF,TGTGCCAGCAGCTTACGGACAGGCAATGAGCAGTTCTTC
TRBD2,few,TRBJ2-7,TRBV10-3,CATWTSGGTYEQYF,TGTGCCACCTGGACTAGCGGGGGTACCTACGAGCAGTACTTC
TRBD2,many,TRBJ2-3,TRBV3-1,CASSFSGSTDTQYF,TGTGCCAGCAGCTTTAGCGGGAGCACAGATACGCAGTATTTT
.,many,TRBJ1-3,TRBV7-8,CASSPGGLGSGNTIYF,TGTGCCAGCAGTCCCGGCGGGTTGGGCTCTGGAAACACCATATATTTT